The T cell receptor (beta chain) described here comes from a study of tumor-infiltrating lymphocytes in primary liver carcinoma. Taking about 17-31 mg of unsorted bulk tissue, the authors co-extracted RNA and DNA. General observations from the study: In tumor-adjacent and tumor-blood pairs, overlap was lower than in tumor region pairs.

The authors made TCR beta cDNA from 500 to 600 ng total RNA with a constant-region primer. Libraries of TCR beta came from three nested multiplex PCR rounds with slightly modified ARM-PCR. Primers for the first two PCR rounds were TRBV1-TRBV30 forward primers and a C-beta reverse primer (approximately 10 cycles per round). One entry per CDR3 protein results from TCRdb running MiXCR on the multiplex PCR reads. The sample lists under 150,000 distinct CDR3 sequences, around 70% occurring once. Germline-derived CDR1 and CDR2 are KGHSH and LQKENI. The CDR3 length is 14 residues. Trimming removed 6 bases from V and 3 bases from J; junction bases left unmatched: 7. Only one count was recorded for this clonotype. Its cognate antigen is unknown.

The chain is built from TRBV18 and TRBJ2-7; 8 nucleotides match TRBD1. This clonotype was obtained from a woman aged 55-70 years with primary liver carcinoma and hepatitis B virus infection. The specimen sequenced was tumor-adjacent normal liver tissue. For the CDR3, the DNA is TGTGCCAGCTCCCTCCCCGGGACAGGCTACGAGCAGTACTTC. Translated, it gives CASSLPGTGYEQYF.